This is a list of T cell receptor beta chains from one sample in a study of T-cell reconstitution after alpha-beta-depleted transplantation in children. MiXCR was run by TCRdb on the PCR reads, yielding one entry per CDR3 protein. Counted here are about 340,000 distinct CDR3 sequences, 15% to 20% occurring once; the ten biggest clones make up about 41%. The material sequenced was PBMCs, mostly from graft donor cells, taken 360 days after TCRalphabeta/CD19-depleted stem cell transplant. The origin of the receptors is a male patient between 2 and 15 years old who had a stem cell transplant for acute lymphoblastic leukemia, so the T cells may come from the graft donor. CDR3s include the opening cysteine and the closing phenylalanine or tryptophan. Fields, in order: V gene, clone size, D gene, J gene, CDR3 protein, CDR3 DNA. A D gene is named only where the DNA matches it firmly. Expanded clones get a size class; other rows say once, few or many, or leave the size out.

TRBV15	few	TRBD2	TRBJ2-1	CATSRDPLAGVRDEQFF	TGTGCCACCAGCAGAGACCCGCTAGCGGGAGTGAGGGATGAGCAGTTCTTC
TRBV4-1	NA	NA	TRBJ2-4	CASSQSGLPGNIQYF	TGCGCCAGCAGCCAATCGGGACTCCCAGGGAACATTCAGTACTTC
TRBV5-1	few	TRBD2	TRBJ2-3	CASSRGGDTDTQYF	TGCGCCAGCAGTCGGGGAGGGGACACAGATACGCAGTATTTT
TRBV7-2	once	TRBD1	TRBJ2-7	CASSLAPTGTYEQYF	TGTGCCAGCAGCTTAGCGCCGACAGGGACCTACGAGCAGTACTTC
TRBV6-2/TRBV6-3	many	TRBD2	TRBJ2-3	CASSYTPSGSTDTQYF	TGTGCCAGCAGTTACACCCCTAGCGGGAGTACAGATACGCAGTATTTT
TRBV27	NA	TRBD2	TRBJ2-7	CASSLGTSGNYEQYF	TGTGCCAGCAGCCTCGGGACTAGCGGGAACTACGAGCAGTACTTC
TRBV27	NA	NA	TRBJ2-3	CASMLIGSGVLTDTQYF	TGTGCCAGCATGTTGATCGGGAGTGGCGTGCTTACAGATACGCAGTATTTT
TRBV20-1	NA	NA	TRBJ2-7	CSAQKPGQEAYEQYF	TGCAGTGCCCAAAAGCCGGGGCAGGAAGCCTACGAGCAGTACTTC
TRBV4-1	NA	TRBD1	TRBJ1-5	CASSQESGQGYQPQHF	TGCGCCAGCAGCCAAGAGTCGGGACAGGGGTATCAGCCCCAGCATTTT
TRBV15	NA	TRBD1	TRBJ2-1	CATSREEIGLQGASYNEQFF	TGTGCCACCAGCAGGGAAGAGATTGGATTACAGGGGGCCTCCTACAATGAGCAGTTCTTC
TRBV28	few	NA	TRBJ2-2	CASSSAGEVPGELFF	TGTGCCAGCAGTTCGGCCGGTGAGGTGCCCGGGGAGCTGTTTTTT
TRBV7-9	NA	NA	TRBJ2-1	CASSPRARLSYNEQFF	TGTGCCAGCAGCCCTAGAGCCCGCCTCTCCTACAATGAGCAGTTCTTC
TRBV6-2/TRBV6-3	NA	NA	TRBJ2-2	CASSPGAPGELFF	TGTGCCAGCAGCCCTGGGGCACCCGGGGAGCTGTTTTTT
TRBV4-3	NA	NA	TRBJ2-1	CASSREPRDPYNEQFF	TGCGCCAGCAGCCGCGAACCCAGGGACCCCTACAATGAGCAGTTCTTC
TRBV20-1	NA	NA	TRBJ1-1	CSAQRGSTEAFF	TGCAGTGCCCAGCGGGGCTCCACTGAAGCTTTCTTT
TRBV15	few	NA	TRBJ2-1	CATSRAGVSDEQFF	TGTGCCACCAGCAGAGCGGGAGTATCAGATGAGCAGTTCTTC
TRBV5-1	NA	NA	TRBJ1-2	CASSLVGTGMDYGYTF	TGCGCCAGCAGCTTGGTGGGAACAGGAATGGACTATGGCTACACCTTC
TRBV21-1	NA	NA	TRBJ1-4	CASSKGTDRTCEKLFF	TGTGCCAGCAGCAAAGGGACGGACAGGACTTGCGAAAAACTGTTTTTT
TRBV29-1	few	TRBD2	TRBJ2-3	CSVGVAGVATDTQYF	TGCAGCGTGGGGGTAGCGGGAGTGGCCACAGATACGCAGTATTTT
TRBV9	many	NA	TRBJ1-6	CASSVWDNSPLHF	TGTGCCAGCAGCGTATGGGATAATTCACCCCTCCACTTT
TRBV5-1	NA	NA	TRBJ2-5	CASSLDGDGETQYF	TGCGCCAGCAGCTTGGACGGGGACGGGGAGACCCAGTACTTC
TRBV2	NA	TRBD2	TRBJ2-4	CASSEIRASGSLAKNIQYF	TGTGCCAGCAGTGAAATTAGGGCTAGCGGGAGCCTAGCCAAAAACATTCAGTACTTC
TRBV28	NA	TRBD2	TRBJ2-1	CASSLASGRAGNEQFF	TGTGCCAGCAGTTTAGCAAGCGGGAGGGCTGGAAATGAGCAGTTCTTC
TRBV29-1	few	TRBD2	TRBJ2-3	CSVVWSGRGVDTQYF	TGCAGCGTTGTATGGAGCGGGAGAGGGGTAGATACGCAGTATTTT
TRBV12-3/TRBV12-4	NA	NA	TRBJ2-3	CASSLYVGPTDTQYF	TGTGCCAGCAGTTTGTATGTCGGACCCACAGATACGCAGTATTTT
TRBV4-2	NA	NA	TRBJ2-3	CASSQESAVPDTQYF	TGTGCCAGCAGCCAAGAATCAGCGGTCCCAGATACGCAGTATTTT
TRBV4-1	NA	NA	TRBJ2-7	CASSQELTFPELSYEQYF	TGCGCCAGCAGCCAAGAATTGACTTTTCCGGAACTCTCCTACGAGCAGTACTTC
TRBV24-1	NA	TRBD2	TRBJ2-3	CATSDSYRVAGGTDTQYF	TGTGCCACCAGTGATTCATATCGGGTAGCGGGAGGTACAGATACGCAGTATTTT
TRBV19	NA	NA	TRBJ1-1	CASSIDHSSTEAFF	TGTGCCAGTAGTATCGACCACAGCTCCACTGAAGCTTTCTTT
TRBV12-3/TRBV12-4	many	NA	TRBJ2-7	CASSGRDPTYEQYF	TGTGCCAGCAGCGGCCGGGACCCAACCTACGAGCAGTACTTC
TRBV9	few	NA	TRBJ2-2	CASSVDDWANTGELFF	TGTGCCAGCAGCGTAGATGACTGGGCGAACACCGGGGAGCTGTTTTTT
TRBV4-2	few	NA	TRBJ2-1	CASSQGFSAGPYNEQFF	TGTGCCAGCAGCCAAGGGTTCTCAGCGGGCCCATACAATGAGCAGTTCTTC
TRBV2	few	NA	TRBJ2-1	CASRLGSDNEQFF	TGTGCCAGCAGACTGGGATCCGACAATGAGCAGTTCTTC
TRBV30	NA	NA	TRBJ1-1	CAWSVRNSGGAEAFF	TGTGCCTGGAGTGTACGGAATTCAGGAGGGGCTGAAGCTTTCTTT
TRBV18	many	NA	TRBJ2-7	CASSPRGSSYEQYF	TGTGCCAGCTCACCACGCGGTAGCTCCTACGAGCAGTACTTC
TRBV4-2	NA	NA	TRBJ1-6	CASSQEPTGNSPLHF	TGTGCCAGCAGCCAAGAACCGACGGGCAATTCACCCCTCCACTTT
TRBV27	NA	TRBD2	TRBJ2-7	CASSPTSDWPYEQYF	TGTGCCAGCAGTCCCACTAGCGACTGGCCTTACGAGCAGTACTTC
TRBV20-1	once	NA	TRBJ2-1	CSARSSPGQGQFF	TGCAGTGCTAGATCCTCCCCCGGGCAAGGGCAGTTCTTC
TRBV4-1	few	NA	TRBJ2-3	CASSPPEAGRTDTQYF	TGCGCCAGCAGCCCTCCTGAGGCAGGTCGCACAGATACGCAGTATTTT
TRBV4-3	many	NA	TRBJ2-4	CASSQWNREGSNIQYF	TGCGCCAGCAGCCAATGGAACAGGGAAGGGTCAAACATTCAGTACTTC
TRBV28	NA	TRBD2	TRBJ2-7	CASRWTSAGYEQYF	TGTGCCAGCCGATGGACTAGCGCGGGCTACGAGCAGTACTTC
TRBV5-1	many	NA	TRBJ2-7	CASSHLFSVAEPYEQYF	TGCGCCAGCAGCCATCTCTTTAGTGTGGCGGAGCCCTACGAGCAGTACTTC
TRBV2	NA	TRBD2	TRBJ2-1	CASTETGTSRSHEQFF	TGTGCCAGCACTGAGACCGGGACTAGTAGATCTCATGAGCAGTTCTTC
TRBV4-2	NA	NA	TRBJ1-4	CASSQARGNNEKLFF	TGTGCCAGCAGCCAAGCCCGGGGGAATAATGAAAAACTGTTTTTT
TRBV28	few	NA	TRBJ1-6	CASSLFTGTITPLHF	TGTGCCAGCAGCCTATTTACCGGGACGATCACACCCCTCCACTTT
TRBV11-2	NA	NA	TRBJ2-7	CASSSGGPPYEQYF	TGTGCCAGCAGCTCCGGAGGACCCCCCTACGAGCAGTACTTC
TRBV20-1	few	TRBD2	TRBJ2-1	CSARDTRAGVYNEQFF	TGCAGTGCTAGAGATACACGAGCGGGAGTATACAATGAGCAGTTCTTC
TRBV5-1	NA	NA	TRBJ2-2	CASSWGPNPGELFF	TGCGCCAGCAGCTGGGGACCGAATCCCGGGGAGCTGTTTTTT
TRBV4-3	few	TRBD1	TRBJ1-5	CASSQHRGLNQPQHF	TGCGCCAGCAGCCAGCACAGGGGGTTGAATCAGCCCCAGCATTTT
TRBV6-5	few	TRBD2	TRBJ2-2	CASSFLTSGPATGELFF	TGTGCCAGCAGTTTCCTGACTAGCGGACCCGCCACCGGGGAGCTGTTTTTT
TRBV9	few	NA	TRBJ2-1	CASSLGPWQDEQFF	TGTGCCAGCAGCCTCGGGCCCTGGCAGGATGAGCAGTTCTTC
TRBV6-1	few	TRBD1	TRBJ1-5	CASRQGTDVYQPQHF	TGTGCCAGCAGACAGGGGACAGATGTGTATCAGCCCCAGCATTTT
TRBV7-3	NA	NA	TRBJ2-1	CASSLTGVTEDEQFF	TGTGCCAGCAGCTTAACCGGCGTCACTGAGGATGAGCAGTTCTTC
TRBV6-2/TRBV6-3	few	NA	TRBJ2-7	CASSQAIYEQYF	TGTGCCAGCAGTCAGGCGATCTACGAGCAGTACTTC
TRBV12-3/TRBV12-4	NA	NA	TRBJ2-1	CASSPDRVEFYNEQFF	TGTGCCAGCAGCCCCGACAGAGTTGAATTCTACAATGAGCAGTTCTTC
TRBV29-1	many	NA	TRBJ2-3	CSVRGLSTDTQYF	TGCAGCGTTAGAGGATTAAGCACAGATACGCAGTATTTT
TRBV20-1	NA	TRBD2	TRBJ2-1	CSARDRPSGTNNEQFF	TGCAGTGCTAGAGATCGGCCTAGCGGGACGAACAATGAGCAGTTCTTC